What follows are 14 T cell receptor beta chains derived from one specimen sequenced in a study of cytotoxic CD8 clonotypes in ibrutinib-treated CLL. Clones were read by immunoSEQ multiplex PCR, and TCRdb kept only the in-frame ones, dropping some. The sample holds tens of thousands of clones, 68% seen once. Sequencing was performed on PBMCs, taken after 12 months of ibrutinib treatment. These receptors all stem from a human donor with chronic lymphocytic leukemia.

This clone was recorded only once. The gene calls are TRBV7-7 and TRBJ1-5; 7 bases line up with TRBD1. Germline CDR1 is SSHAT and CDR2 is FNYEAQ (reference sequence). The V segment lost 2 bases and the J segment 0 bases; nucleotides outside the gene matches: 16. The CDR3 totals 20 residues. CDR3 DNA: TGTGCCAGCAGCTTATTTACTAACAGGGGACTTCCCGATAGCAATCAGCCCCAGCATTTT. It codes for CASSLFTNRGLPDSNQPQHF.

The genes are TRBV7-2 and TRBJ2-7; 8 nucleotides agree with TRBD2. Germline-derived CDR1 and CDR2 are SGHTA and FQGNSA. The ends lost 2 bases at V and 0 bases at J; junction bases unmatched: 9. This CDR3 has 17 residues. CDR3 DNA: TGTGCCAGCAGCTTAAGAGGTGCGCGGGGGGTCTCCTACGAGCAGTACTTC. Its protein is CASSLRGARGVSYEQYF.

CDR3 sequence: CASSTDRDQPQHF. The CDR3 bases are TGTGCCAGTAGTACAGACCGGGATCAGCCCCAGCATTTT. This sequence joins TRBV19 and TRBJ1-5; D gene ambiguous. The germline gives CDR1 LNHDA, CDR2 SQIVND (reference sequence). With 4 bases removed from V and 5 bases from J, the gap between germline ends came to 9 bases. The CDR3 is 13 amino acids.

V usage is TRBV12-5 and J usage is TRBJ2-7; tentative D call: TRBD2 (6 bases). V was trimmed by 5 bases and J by 6 bases, leaving 11 bases between them. The CDR3 sequence is 12 residues long. Germline CDR1 LGHNT, CDR2 FRNRAP. CDR3 DNA: TGTGCTAGTGGTCCGGGACTTTCCGAGCAGTACTTC. Residues: CASGPGLSEQYF. The full variable domain, in which reference TRBV12-5 and TRBJ2-7 provide the parts outside the CDR3, is DARVTQTPRHKVTEMGQEVTMRCQPILGHNTVFWYRQTMMQGLELLAYFRNRAPLDDSGMPKDRFSAEMPDATLATLKIQPSEPRDSAVYFCASGPGLSEQYFGPGTRLTVT.

This clone was counted a few times. The genes are TRBV7-2 and TRBJ1-2; D gene ambiguous. This CDR3 contains 15 residues. Trimming took off 1 base at V and 2 bases at J, with 11 bases between the two ends. CDR1 is SGHTA and CDR2 is FQGNSA in the germline V gene. The CDR3 loop reads CASSLVSVSNYGYTF. CDR3 sequence (DNA): TGTGCCAGCAGCTTAGTGTCGGTCTCCAACTATGGCTACACCTTC.

The chain carries TRBV30 and TRBJ2-1; D remains ambiguous. This CDR3 is built from 12 residues. Trimming removed 3 bases at V and 7 bases at J, with 10 bases between. Germline CDR1 GTSNPN, CDR2 SVGIG (reference sequence). The CDR3 protein is CAWRDFINEQFF. The CDR3 DNA reads TGTGCCTGGAGGGATTTTATTAATGAGCAGTTCTTC.

The V call is TRBV5-6, the J call TRBJ1-1; TRBD1 might be the D (5 bases). Germline V gene lookup returns CDR1 SGHDT and CDR2 YYEEEE. Trimming stripped 4 bases from V and 1 base from J, with 11 bases between. CDR3 size: 14 residues. The CDR3 DNA follows: TGTGCCAGCAGCGGAGACAGCCGGAACACTGAAGCTTTCTTT. Translating it yields CASSGDSRNTEAFF.

The gene calls are TRBV19 and TRBJ2-4; D might be TRBD1 (6 bases). There are 16 residues in the CDR3. Germline V gene data show CDR1 as LNHDA and CDR2 as SQIVND (reference sequence). V was shortened by 5 bases and J by 4 bases, with 18 bases between the two germline ends. CDR3 in DNA: TGTGCCAGTAGTGGCCTACCGGGACAAATTAAAAACATTCAGTACTTC. It is translated as CASSGLPGQIKNIQYF.

This clone was found a few times. The rearrangement links TRBV5-5 to TRBJ1-6; D is possibly TRBD1 (6 bases). V lost 1 base, J lost 5 bases, and 16 bases lay in between. CDR1 is SGHKS and CDR2 is YYEKEE in the germline V gene (reference sequence). The CDR3 covers 17 residues. CDR3 coding DNA: TGTGCCAGCAGCTTGAGGCCAGGGGCATCCAATAATTCACCCCTCCACTTT. Amino acids: CASSLRPGASNNSPLHF.

This chain links TRBV9 with TRBJ1-2; D gene unclear. Germline values: CDR1 SGDLS, CDR2 YYNGEE. The V gene lost 0 bases and the J gene lost 4 bases, with 13 bases spanning the gap. The CDR3 loop spans 15 amino acids. The CDR3 sequence: CASSVANPGSYGYTF. CDR3 in DNA: TGTGCCAGCAGCGTAGCCAACCCCGGGAGCTATGGCTACACCTTC.

CDR3 protein: CAGSRTGTQNTEAFF. For the CDR3, the DNA is TGTGCCGGCTCTCGTACAGGGACTCAGAACACTGAAGCTTTCTTT. This chain joins TRBV28 and TRBJ1-1, with D maybe TRBD1 (6 bases). Germline V lookup: CDR1 MDHEN, CDR2 SYDVKM. Trimming left V 11 bases short and J 1 base short, with 20 bases between. This CDR3 has 15 residues.

The chain joins TRBV6-5 to TRBJ2-3, with 8 bases aligning to TRBD2. Germline V gives CDR1 MNHEY, CDR2 SVGAGI. This CDR3 contains 14 residues. J was trimmed by 2 bases and V by 7 bases; bases with no gene match: 5. The CDR3 sequence: CASNRGGPTDTQYF. The DNA for the CDR3 is TGTGCCAGCAACCGGGGGGGCCCCACAGATACGCAGTATTTT.

The rearrangement uses TRBV6-5 and TRBJ1-1; D call uncertain. The ends were cut back, 6 bases at V and 4 bases at J, with 12 bases in the middle. The CDR3 spans 13 residues. CDR1 and CDR2 (germline): MNHEY, SVGAGI. DNA for the CDR3: TGTGCCAGCAGGGAAACTACGGGCACTGAAGCTTTCTTT. The encoded protein is CASRETTGTEAFF.

CDR3 coding DNA: TGTGCCAGCAGCTTGACAGGTTCCCCCGGTTCACCCCTCCACTTT. Amino acid sequence: CASSLTGSPGSPLHF. V and J are TRBV7-2 and TRBJ1-6; tentatively, D is TRBD1 (6 bases). This CDR3 has 15 residues. In germline, CDR1 is SGHTA, CDR2 FQGNSA. Between the trimmed V and J ends, which lost 3 bases and 9 bases, there was a span of 15 bases.